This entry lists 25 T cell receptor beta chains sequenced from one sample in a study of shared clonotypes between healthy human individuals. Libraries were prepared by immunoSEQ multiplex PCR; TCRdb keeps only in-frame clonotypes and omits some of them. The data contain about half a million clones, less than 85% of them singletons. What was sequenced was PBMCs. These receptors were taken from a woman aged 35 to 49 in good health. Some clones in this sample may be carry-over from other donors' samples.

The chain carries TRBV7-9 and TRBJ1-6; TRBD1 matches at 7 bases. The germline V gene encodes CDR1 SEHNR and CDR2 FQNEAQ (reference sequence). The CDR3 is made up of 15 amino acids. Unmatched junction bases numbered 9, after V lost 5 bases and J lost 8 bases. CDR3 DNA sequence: TGTGCCAGCAGCCGGAGGGACAGCGGGGATTCACCCCTCCACTTT. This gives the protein CASSRRDSGDSPLHF. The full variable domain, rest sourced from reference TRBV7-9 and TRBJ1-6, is DTGVSQNPRHKITKRGQNVTFRCDPISEHNRLYWYRQTLGQGPEFLTYFQNEAQLEKSRLLSDRFSAERPKGSFSTLEIQRTEQGDSAMYLCASSRRDSGDSPLHFGNGTRLTVT.

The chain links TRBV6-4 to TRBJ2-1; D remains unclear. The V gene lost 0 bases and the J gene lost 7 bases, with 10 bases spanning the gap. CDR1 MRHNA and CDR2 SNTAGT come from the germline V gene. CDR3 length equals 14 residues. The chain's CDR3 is CASSDSKALNEQFF. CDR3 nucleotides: TGTGCCAGCAGTGACTCGAAGGCTTTAAATGAGCAGTTCTTC.

In DNA form, the CDR3 reads TGTGCCAGCAGCGTAGACTTGGGGGCCCGGAACTATGGCTACACCTTC. It codes for CASSVDLGARNYGYTF. The rearrangement joins TRBV9 to TRBJ1-2; D is possibly TRBD1 (6 bases). Trimming shortened V by 0 bases and J by 2 bases, and 14 bases separated the two germline ends. The CDR3 runs 16 residues. Per germline, CDR1 SGDLS and CDR2 YYNGEE.

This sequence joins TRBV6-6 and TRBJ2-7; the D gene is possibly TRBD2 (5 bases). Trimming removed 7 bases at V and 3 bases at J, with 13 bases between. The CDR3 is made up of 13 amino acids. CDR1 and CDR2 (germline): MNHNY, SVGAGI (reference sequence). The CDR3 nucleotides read TGTGCCAGCATGGACGGTACTAGCTACGAGCAGTACTTC. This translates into CASMDGTSYEQYF.

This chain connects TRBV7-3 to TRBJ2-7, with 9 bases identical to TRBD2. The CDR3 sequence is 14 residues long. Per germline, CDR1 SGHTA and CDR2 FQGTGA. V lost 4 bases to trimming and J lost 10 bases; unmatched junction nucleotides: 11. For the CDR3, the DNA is TGTGCCAGCAGCTCTCAGGTCGCGGGAGGGATTCAGTACTTC. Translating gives CASSSQVAGGIQYF.

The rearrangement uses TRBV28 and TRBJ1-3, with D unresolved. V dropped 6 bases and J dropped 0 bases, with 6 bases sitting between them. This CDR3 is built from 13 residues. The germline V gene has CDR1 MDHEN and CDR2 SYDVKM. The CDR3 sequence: CASSRVSGNTIYF. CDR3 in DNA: TGTGCCAGCAGCAGAGTCTCTGGAAACACCATATATTTT.

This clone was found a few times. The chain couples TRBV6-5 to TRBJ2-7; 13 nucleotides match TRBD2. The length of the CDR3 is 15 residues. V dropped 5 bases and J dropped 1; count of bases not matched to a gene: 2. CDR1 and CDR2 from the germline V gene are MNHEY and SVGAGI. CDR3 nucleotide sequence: TGTGCCAGCAGTCCGGGACTAGCGGGATCCTACGAGCAGTACTTC. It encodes CASSPGLAGSYEQYF.

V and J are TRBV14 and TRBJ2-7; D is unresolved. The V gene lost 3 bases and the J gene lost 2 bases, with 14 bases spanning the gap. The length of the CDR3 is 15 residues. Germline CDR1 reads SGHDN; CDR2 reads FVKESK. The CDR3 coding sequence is TGTGCCAGCAGCCACTACGGGTGGAAACCCTACGAGCAGTACTTC. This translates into CASSHYGWKPYEQYF.

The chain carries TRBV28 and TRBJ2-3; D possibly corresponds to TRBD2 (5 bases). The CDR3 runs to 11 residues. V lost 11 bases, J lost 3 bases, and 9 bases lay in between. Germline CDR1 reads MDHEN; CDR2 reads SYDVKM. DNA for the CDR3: TGTGCCGGCGGAGGAACAGATACGCAGTATTTT. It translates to CAGGGTDTQYF. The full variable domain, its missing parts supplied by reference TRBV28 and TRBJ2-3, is DVKVTQSSRYLVKRTGEKVFLECVQDMDHENMFWYRQDPGLGLRLIYFSYDVKMKEKGDIPEGYSVSREKKERFSLILESASTNQTSMYLCAGGGTDTQYFGPGTRLTVL.

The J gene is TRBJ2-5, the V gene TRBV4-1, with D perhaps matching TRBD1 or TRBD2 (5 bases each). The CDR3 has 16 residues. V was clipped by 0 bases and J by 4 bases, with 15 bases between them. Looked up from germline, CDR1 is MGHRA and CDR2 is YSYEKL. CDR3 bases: TGCGCCAGCAGCCAAGATAATCTGGGGGTTGGAGAGACCCAGTACTTC. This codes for CASSQDNLGVGETQYF.

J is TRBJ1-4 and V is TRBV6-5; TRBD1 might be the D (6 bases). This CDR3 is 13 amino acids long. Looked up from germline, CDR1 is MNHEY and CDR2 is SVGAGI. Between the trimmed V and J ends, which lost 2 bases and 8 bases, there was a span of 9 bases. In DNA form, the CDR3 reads TGTGCCAGCAGTTACGGACAGAGAGAAAAACTGTTTTTT. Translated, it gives CASSYGQREKLFF.

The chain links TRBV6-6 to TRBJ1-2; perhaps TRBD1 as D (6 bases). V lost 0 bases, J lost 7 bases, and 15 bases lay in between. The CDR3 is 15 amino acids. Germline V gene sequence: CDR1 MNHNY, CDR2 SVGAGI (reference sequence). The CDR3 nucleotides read TGTGCCAGCAGTTACTCGAGGGACAAACGGAGTGGCTACACCTTC. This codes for CASSYSRDKRSGYTF.

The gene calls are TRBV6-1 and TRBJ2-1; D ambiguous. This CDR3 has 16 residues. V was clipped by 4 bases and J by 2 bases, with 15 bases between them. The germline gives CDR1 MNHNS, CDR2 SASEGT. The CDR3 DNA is TGTGCCAGCAGTGCGAGACGGGCGGCGGCCTACAATGAGCAGTTCTTC. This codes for CASSARRAAAYNEQFF.

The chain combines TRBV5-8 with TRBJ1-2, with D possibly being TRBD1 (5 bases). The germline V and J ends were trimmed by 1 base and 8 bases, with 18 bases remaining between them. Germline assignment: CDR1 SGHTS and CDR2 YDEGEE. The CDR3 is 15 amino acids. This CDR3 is CASSLWGQEGVGYTF. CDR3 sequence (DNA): TGTGCCAGCAGCTTGTGGGGCCAGGAGGGAGTCGGCTACACCTTC. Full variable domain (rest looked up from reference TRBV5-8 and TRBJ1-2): EAGVTQSPTHLIKTRGQQATLRCSPISGHTSVYWYQQALGLGLQFLLWYDEGEERNRGNFPPRFSGRQFPNYSSELNVNALELEDSALYLCASSLWGQEGVGYTFGSGTRLTVV.

The CDR3 sequence is CASSLEGLGLAGHYNEQFF. The CDR3, as DNA: TGTGCCAGCAGCCTGGAAGGCCTAGGACTAGCGGGCCACTACAATGAGCAGTTCTTC. This sequence joins TRBV5-6 and TRBJ2-1; 11 positions agree with TRBD2. CDR3 length: 19 residues. Germline CDR1 and CDR2: SGHDT and YYEEEE. The ends lost 4 bases at V and 3 bases at J; junction bases unmatched: 15.

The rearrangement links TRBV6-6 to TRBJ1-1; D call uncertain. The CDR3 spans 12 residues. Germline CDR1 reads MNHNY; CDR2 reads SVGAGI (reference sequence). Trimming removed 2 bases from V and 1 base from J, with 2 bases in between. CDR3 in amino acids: CASSYRNTEAFF. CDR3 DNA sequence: TGTGCCAGCAGTTACAGGAACACTGAAGCTTTCTTT.

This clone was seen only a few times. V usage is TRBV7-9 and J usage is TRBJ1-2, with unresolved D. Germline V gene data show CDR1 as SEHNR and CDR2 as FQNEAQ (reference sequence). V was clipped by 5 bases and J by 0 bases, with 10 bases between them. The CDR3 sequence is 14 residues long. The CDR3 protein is CASSLGRTNYGYTF. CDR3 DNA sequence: TGTGCCAGCAGCCTCGGAAGGACTAACTATGGCTACACCTTC.

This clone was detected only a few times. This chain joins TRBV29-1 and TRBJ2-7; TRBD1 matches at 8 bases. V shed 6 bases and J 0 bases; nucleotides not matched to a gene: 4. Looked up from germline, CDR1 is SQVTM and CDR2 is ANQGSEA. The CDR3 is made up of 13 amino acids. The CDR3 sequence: CSVRTGSSYEQYF. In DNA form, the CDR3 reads TGCAGCGTGAGGACAGGGAGCTCCTACGAGCAGTACTTC.

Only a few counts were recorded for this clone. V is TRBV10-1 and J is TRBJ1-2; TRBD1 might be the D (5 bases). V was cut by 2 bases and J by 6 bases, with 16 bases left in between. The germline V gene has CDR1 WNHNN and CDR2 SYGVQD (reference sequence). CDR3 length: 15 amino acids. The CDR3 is CASSEKDRDFDGYTF. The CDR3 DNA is TGCGCCAGCAGTGAGAAAGACCGGGACTTCGATGGCTACACCTTC.

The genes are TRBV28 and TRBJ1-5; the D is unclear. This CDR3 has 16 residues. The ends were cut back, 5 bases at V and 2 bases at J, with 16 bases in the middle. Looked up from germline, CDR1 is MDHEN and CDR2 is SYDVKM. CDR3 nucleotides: TGTGCCAGCAGTACCTCCTCCAGGAAGGGCAATCAGCCCCAGCATTTT. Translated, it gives CASSTSSRKGNQPQHF.

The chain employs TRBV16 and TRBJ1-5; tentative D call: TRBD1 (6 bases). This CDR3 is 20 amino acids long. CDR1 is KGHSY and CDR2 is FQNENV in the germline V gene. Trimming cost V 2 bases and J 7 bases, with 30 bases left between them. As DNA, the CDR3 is TGTGCCAGCAGCCAAGGGGGCGTCTCGGGAACAAGGGGTTCAAAACAGCCCCAGCATTTT. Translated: CASSQGGVSGTRGSKQPQHF.

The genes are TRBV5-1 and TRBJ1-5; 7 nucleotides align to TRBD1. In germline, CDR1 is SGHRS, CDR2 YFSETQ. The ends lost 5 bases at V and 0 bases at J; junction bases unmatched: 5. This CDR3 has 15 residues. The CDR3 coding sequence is TGCGCCAGCAGGGAGGGGGCGATTAGCAATCAGCCCCAGCATTTT. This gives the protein CASREGAISNQPQHF.

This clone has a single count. CDR3 DNA: TGTGCCAGCAGTTATTCCCCTCGCGGCTCCGGAGATACGCAGTATTTT. It encodes CASSYSPRGSGDTQYF. The rearrangement uses TRBV6-5 and TRBJ2-3; D remains unclear. Germline loops: CDR1 MNHEY, CDR2 SVGAGI. The CDR3 spans 16 residues. Trimming pared 3 bases from V and 5 bases from J, leaving 18 bases between.

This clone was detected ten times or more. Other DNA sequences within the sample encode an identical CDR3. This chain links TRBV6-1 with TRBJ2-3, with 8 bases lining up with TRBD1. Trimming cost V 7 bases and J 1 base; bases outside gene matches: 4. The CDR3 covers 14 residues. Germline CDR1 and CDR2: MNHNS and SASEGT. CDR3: CASTGGTGTDTQYF. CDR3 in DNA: TGTGCCAGCACAGGGGGCACTGGCACAGATACGCAGTATTTT.

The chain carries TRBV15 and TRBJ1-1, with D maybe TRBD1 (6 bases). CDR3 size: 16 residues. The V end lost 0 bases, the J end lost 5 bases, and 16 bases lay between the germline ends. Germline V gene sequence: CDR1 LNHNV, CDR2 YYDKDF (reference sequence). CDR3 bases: TGTGCCACCAGCAGAGATAGATACAGGGTAGGGACTGAAGCTTTCTTT. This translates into CATSRDRYRVGTEAFF. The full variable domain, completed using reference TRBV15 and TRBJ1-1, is DAMVIQNPRYQVTQFGKPVTLSCSQTLNHNVMYWYQQKSSQAPKLLFHYYDKDFNNEADTPDNFQSRRPNTSFCFLDIRSPGLGDTAMYLCATSRDRYRVGTEAFFGQGTRLTVV.